This T cell receptor beta chain was found in a study of radiation and T cells in renal cell carcinoma. Study findings and constraints: Top tumor clonotypes rose in blood 2 weeks post-radiation, then contracted.

Per germline, CDR1 KGHSH and CDR2 LQKENI. The CDR3 length is 14 residues. The V end lost 1 base, the J end lost 9 bases, and 13 bases lay between the germline ends. Generated by immunoSEQ multiplex PCR, the TCRdb table keeps only in-frame clones and is missing some. The sample yields approximately 150,000 clones, approximately 86% seen once. The sample's time point: blood 4 weeks post-SBRT, at nephrectomy. Described treatment: 15 Gy SBRT to primary tumor, nephrectomy 4 weeks later. Nephrectomy followed 15 Gy stereotactic body radiation by 4 weeks. Radiation-treated patients gave blood at baseline, week 2 and week 4. Clear cell pathology was present in this patient's renal cell carcinoma. In regard to this clone: What it recognizes is unknown.

The V call is TRBV18, the J call TRBJ2-1; D perhaps matches TRBD2 (6 bases). The source material was blood, sampled from a patient whose treatment included radiotherapy and nephrectomy. The source is a woman aged 50 to 65 with renal cell carcinoma. CDR3 bases: TGTGCCAGCTCACCACTGGAACAGGAGGGTGAGCAGTTCTTC. This encodes CASSPLEQEGEQFF.